The clone carrying this T cell receptor beta chain was counted many times. Its antigen is unidentified. The data were taken from a study of T-cell reconstitution after alpha-beta-depleted transplantation in children. A library of TCRbeta sequences, prepared with unique molecular identifiers, was generated. In TCRdb, the PCR reads were re-called with MiXCR into one record per CDR3 protein. The sample holds 300,000 to 400,000 distinct CDR3 sequences, 16% seen once. V lost 0 bases and J lost 6; bases outside the gene matches: 20. CDR1 and CDR2 from the germline V gene are LGHNA and YNFKEQ. The CDR3 is made up of 21 amino acids. Study outcomes and limitations: When one year had passed after transplant, most T-cell counts and diversity came from newly produced T cells.

This chain joins TRBV4-2 and TRBJ2-1; 10 nucleotides align to TRBD2. The sample here was PBMCs, mostly from graft donor cells, taken 360 days after TCRalphabeta/CD19-depleted stem cell transplant. This receptor was identified in a male patient aged 2 to 10 who had a stem cell transplant for acute lymphoblastic leukemia, so the T cells may come from the graft donor. CDR3 protein: CASSQERWTGLTSGMFNEQFF. Written as DNA, the CDR3 is TGTGCCAGCAGCCAAGAACGGTGGACAGGATTAACTAGCGGGATGTTCAATGAGCAGTTCTTC.